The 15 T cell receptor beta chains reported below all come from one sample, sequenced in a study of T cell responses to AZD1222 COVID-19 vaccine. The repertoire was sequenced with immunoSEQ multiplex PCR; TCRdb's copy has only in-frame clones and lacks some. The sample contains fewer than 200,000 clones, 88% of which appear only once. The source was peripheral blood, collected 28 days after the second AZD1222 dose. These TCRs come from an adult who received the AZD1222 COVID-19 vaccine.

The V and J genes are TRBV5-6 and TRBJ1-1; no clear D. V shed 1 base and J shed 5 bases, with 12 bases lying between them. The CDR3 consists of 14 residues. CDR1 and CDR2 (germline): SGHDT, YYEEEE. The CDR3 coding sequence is TGTGCCAGCAGCTTGTCGCGCAGGAGGACTGAAGCTTTCTTT. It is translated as CASSLSRRRTEAFF.

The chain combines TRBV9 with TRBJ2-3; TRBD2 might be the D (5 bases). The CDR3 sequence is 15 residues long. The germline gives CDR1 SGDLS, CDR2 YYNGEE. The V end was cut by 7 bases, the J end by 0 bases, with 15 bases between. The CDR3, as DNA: TGTGCCAGCTCAAAGGACGGACTTAGCACAGATACGCAGTATTTT. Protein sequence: CASSKDGLSTDTQYF.

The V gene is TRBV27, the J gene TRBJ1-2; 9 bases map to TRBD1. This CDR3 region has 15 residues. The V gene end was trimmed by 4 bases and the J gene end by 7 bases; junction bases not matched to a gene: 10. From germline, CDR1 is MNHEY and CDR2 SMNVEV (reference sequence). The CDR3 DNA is TGTGCCAGCAGTTATATACCGGGACAGGGTGCTGGCTACACCTTC. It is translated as CASSYIPGQGAGYTF.

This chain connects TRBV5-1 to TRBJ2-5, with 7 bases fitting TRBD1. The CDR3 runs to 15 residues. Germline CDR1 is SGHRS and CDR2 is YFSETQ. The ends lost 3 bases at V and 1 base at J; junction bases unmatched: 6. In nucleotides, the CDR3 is TGCGCCAGCAGCTCTCAAGGGACAGTCCAAGAGACCCAGTACTTC. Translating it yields CASSSQGTVQETQYF.

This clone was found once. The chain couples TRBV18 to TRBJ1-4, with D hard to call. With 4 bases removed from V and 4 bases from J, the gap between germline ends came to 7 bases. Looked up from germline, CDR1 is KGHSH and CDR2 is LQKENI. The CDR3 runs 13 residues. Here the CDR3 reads CASSLGINEKLFF. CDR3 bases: TGTGCCAGCTCACTAGGGATTAATGAAAAACTGTTTTTT.

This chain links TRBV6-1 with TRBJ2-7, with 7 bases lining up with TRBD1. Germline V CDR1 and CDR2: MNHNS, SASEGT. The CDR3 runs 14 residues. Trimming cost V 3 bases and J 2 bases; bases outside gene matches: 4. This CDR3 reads CASSEDRSAYEQYF. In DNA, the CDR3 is TGTGCCAGCAGTGAGGACAGGTCGGCCTACGAGCAGTACTTC.

In DNA, the CDR3 is TGCGCCAGCAGCCAAGAGGTCCACTACGAGCAGTACTTC. Amino acid sequence: CASSQEVHYEQYF. This chain joins TRBV4-1 and TRBJ2-7; D gene unclear. Germline V gene lookup returns CDR1 MGHRA and CDR2 YSYEKL. Trimming removed 0 bases from V and 3 bases from J, with 6 bases in between. The CDR3 has 13 residues.

The DNA of the CDR3 is TGTGCCAGCTCACCTGGGACAGGGGGCACTGAAGCTTTCTTT. Translating gives CASSPGTGGTEAFF. The chain carries TRBV18 and TRBJ1-1; 11 nucleotides align to TRBD1. CDR3 length equals 14 residues. After removal of 3 bases from V and 4 bases from J, the junction contained 1 base not matched to a gene. Germline V gene data show CDR1 as KGHSH and CDR2 as LQKENI.

Here the CDR3 reads CASSSQPGSGYTF. The CDR3 bases are TGTGCCAGCAGCTCACAGCCAGGGAGCGGCTACACCTTC. The rearrangement uses TRBV7-9 and TRBJ1-2; maybe TRBD1 (5 bases). V was shortened by 4 bases and J by 8 bases, with 14 bases between the two germline ends. The CDR3 sequence is 13 residues long. Germline V gene sequence: CDR1 SEHNR, CDR2 FQNEAQ (reference sequence).

The CDR3 DNA is TGTGCCAGCAGCCCCGACCGAGTTAATGGCTACACCTTC. Its protein product is CASSPDRVNGYTF. This sequence joins TRBV28 and TRBJ1-2, with D uncertain. This CDR3 contains 13 residues. V was shortened by 6 bases and J by 6 bases, with 14 bases between the two germline ends. Germline V gene lookup returns CDR1 MDHEN and CDR2 SYDVKM.

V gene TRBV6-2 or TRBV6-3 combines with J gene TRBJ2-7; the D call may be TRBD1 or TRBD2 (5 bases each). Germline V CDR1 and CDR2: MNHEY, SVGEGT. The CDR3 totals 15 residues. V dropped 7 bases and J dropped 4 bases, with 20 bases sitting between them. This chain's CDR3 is CASTPIGAVEYEQYF. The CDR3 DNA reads TGTGCCAGCACCCCCATCGGGGCAGTCGAATACGAGCAGTACTTC.

The chain's CDR3 is CASSRDRTYEQYF. The CDR3 DNA reads TGTGCCAGCTCACGGGACCGCACCTACGAGCAGTACTTC. V usage is TRBV18 and J usage is TRBJ2-7, with D tentatively TRBD1 or TRBD2 (5 bases each). CDR3 length equals 13 residues. Trimming pared 4 bases from V and 2 bases from J, leaving 9 bases between. Germline V gene data show CDR1 as KGHSH and CDR2 as LQKENI.

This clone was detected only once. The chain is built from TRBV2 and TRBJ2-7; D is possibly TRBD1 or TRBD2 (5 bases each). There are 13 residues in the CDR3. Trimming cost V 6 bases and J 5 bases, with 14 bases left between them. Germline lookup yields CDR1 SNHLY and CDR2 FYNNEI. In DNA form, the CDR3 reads TGTGCCAGCAGGGGGGACGGCCCTAACGAGCAGTACTTC. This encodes CASRGDGPNEQYF.

CDR3: CASSSDPDRYGYTF. CDR3 coding DNA: TGTGCCAGCAGCTCGGACCCCGACCGCTATGGCTACACCTTC. The V gene is TRBV6-5, the J gene TRBJ1-2; D remains ambiguous. There are 14 residues in the CDR3. From germline, CDR1 is MNHEY and CDR2 SVGAGI. V lost 6 bases and J 4 bases, leaving 15 bases between the germline ends.

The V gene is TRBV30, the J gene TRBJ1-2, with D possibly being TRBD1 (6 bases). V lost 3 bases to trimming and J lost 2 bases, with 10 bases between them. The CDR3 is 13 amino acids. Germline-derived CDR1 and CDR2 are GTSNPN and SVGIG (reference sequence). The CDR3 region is CAWSLQGNYGYTF. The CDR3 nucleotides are TGTGCCTGGAGCCTACAGGGAAACTATGGCTACACCTTC.